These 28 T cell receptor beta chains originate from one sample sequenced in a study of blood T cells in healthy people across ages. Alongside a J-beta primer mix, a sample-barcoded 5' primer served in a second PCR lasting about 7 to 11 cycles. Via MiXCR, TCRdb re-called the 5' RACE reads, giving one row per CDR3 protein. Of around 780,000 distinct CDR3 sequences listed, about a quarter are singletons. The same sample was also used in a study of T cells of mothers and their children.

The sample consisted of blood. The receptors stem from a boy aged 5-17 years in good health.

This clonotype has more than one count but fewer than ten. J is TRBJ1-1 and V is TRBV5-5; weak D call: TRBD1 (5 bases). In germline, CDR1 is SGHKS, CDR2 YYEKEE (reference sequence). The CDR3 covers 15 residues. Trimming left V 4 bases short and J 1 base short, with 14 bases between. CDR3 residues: CASSLSTVRNTEAFF. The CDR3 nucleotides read TGTGCCAGCAGCCTATCGACAGTTCGGAACACTGAAGCTTTCTTT.

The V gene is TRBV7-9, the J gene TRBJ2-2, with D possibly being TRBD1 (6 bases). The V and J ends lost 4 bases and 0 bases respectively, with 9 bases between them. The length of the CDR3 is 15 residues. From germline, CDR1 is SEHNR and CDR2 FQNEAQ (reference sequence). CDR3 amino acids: CASSSGTSNTGELFF. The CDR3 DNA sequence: TGTGCCAGCAGCTCCGGGACATCGAACACCGGGGAGCTGTTTTTT.

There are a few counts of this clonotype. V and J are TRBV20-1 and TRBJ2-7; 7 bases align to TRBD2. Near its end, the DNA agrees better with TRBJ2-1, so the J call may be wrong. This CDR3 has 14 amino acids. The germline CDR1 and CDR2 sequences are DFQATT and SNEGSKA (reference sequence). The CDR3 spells CSARLGGGSFEQFF. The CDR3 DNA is TGCAGTGCTAGGCTCGGCGGGGGATCGTTCGAGCAGTTCTTC.

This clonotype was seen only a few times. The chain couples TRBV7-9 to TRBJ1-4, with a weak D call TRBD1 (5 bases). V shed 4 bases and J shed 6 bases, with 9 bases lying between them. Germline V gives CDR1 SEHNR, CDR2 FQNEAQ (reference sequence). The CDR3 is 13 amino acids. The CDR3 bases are TGTGCCAGCAGCTCAACGGGGGATGAAAAACTGTTTTTT. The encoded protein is CASSSTGDEKLFF.

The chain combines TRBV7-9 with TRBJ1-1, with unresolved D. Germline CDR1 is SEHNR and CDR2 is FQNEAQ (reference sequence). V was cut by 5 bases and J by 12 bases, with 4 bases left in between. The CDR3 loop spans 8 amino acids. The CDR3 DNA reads TGTGCCAGCAGCCCTACTTTCTTT. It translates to CASSPTFF.

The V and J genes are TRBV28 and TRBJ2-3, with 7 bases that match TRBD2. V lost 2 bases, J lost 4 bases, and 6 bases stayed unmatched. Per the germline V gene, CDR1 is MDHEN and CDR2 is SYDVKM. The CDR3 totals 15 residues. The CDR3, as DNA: TGTGCCAGCAGTTTAGGCGGGGGACCCTCAGATACGCAGTATTTT. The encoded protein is CASSLGGGPSDTQYF.

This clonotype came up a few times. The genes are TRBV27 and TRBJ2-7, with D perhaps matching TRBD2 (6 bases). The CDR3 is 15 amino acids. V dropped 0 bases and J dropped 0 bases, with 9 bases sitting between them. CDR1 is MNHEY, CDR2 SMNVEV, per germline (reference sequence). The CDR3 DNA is TGTGCCAGCAGTTTATCTAGCGGACCCTCCTACGAGCAGTACTTC. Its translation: CASSLSSGPSYEQYF.

CDR3 region: CSAKQGPLFSGNTIYF. CDR3 nucleotides: TGCAGTGCGAAACAGGGTCCTCTTTTCTCTGGAAACACCATATATTTT. This rearrangement joins TRBV20-1 to TRBJ1-3; D is perhaps TRBD1 (6 bases). CDR3 length: 16 residues. V was cut by 6 bases and J by 0 bases, with 18 bases left in between. In germline, CDR1 is DFQATT, CDR2 SNEGSKA (reference sequence).

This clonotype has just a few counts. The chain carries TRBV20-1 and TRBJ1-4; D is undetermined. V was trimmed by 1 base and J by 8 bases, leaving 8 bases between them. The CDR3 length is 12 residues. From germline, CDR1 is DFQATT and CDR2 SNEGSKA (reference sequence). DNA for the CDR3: TGCAGTGCTAGAGCGAGAGGGGAAAAACTGTTTTTT. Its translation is CSARARGEKLFF.

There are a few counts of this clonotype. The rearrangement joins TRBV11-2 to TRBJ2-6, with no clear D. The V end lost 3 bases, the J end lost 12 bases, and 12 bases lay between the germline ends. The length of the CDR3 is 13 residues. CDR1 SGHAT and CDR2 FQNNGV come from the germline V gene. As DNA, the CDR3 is TGTGCCAGCAGCTTGGGAACCACCACCGTCCTGACTTTC. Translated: CASSLGTTTVLTF.

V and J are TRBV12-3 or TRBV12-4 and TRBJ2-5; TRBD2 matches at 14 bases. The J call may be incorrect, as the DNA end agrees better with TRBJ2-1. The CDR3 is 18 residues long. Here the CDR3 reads CASSLSPGLAGAKDEQFF. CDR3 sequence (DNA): TGTGCCAGCAGTCTCTCCCCGGGACTAGCGGGGGCCAAGGATGAGCAGTTCTTC.

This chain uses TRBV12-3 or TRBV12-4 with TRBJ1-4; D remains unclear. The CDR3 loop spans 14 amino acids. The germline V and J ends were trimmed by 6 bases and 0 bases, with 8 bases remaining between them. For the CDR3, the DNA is TGTGCCAGCAGCGAGGTAGCAACTAATGAAAAACTGTTTTTT. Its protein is CASSEVATNEKLFF.

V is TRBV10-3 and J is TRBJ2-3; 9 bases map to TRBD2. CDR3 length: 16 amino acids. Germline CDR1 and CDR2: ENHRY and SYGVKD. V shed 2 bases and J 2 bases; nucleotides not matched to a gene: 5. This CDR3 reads CAISEQAGGYTDTQYF. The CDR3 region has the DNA TGTGCCATCAGTGAGCAAGCGGGGGGCTACACAGATACGCAGTATTTT.

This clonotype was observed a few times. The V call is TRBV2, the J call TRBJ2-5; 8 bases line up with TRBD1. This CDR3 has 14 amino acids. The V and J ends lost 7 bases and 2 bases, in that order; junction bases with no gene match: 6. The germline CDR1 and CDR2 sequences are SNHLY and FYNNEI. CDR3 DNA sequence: TGTGCCAGCATGCCCACAGGGGGGCAAGAGACCCAGTACTTC. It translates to CASMPTGGQETQYF.

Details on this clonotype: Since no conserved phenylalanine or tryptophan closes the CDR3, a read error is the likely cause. The CDR3 bases are TGTGCCAGCAACCGGACGGCGACCTACGAGCAGTACCTC. Translated: CASNRTATYEQYL. This chain links TRBV5-5 with TRBJ2-7; no clear D gene. Germline values: CDR1 SGHKS, CDR2 YYEKEE (reference sequence). The V end lost 6 bases, the J end lost 2 bases, and 12 bases lay between the germline ends. The CDR3 has 13 amino acids.

CDR3 DNA sequence: TGTGCCAGCAGCCGAGGGCCAGGTGGCCTCAATCAGCCCCAGCATTTT. Its protein product is CASSRGPGGLNQPQHF. The chain joins TRBV3-1 to TRBJ1-5; D is ambiguous. Germline-derived CDR1 and CDR2 are LGHDT and YNNKEL (reference sequence). CDR3 length: 16 residues. Trimming stripped 4 bases from V and 3 bases from J, with 16 bases between.

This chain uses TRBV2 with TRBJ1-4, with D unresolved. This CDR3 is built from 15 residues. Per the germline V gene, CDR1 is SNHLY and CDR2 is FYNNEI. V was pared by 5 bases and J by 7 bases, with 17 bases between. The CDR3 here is CASSFSRVNSEKLFF. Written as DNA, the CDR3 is TGTGCCAGCAGTTTCTCGAGGGTCAATAGTGAAAAACTGTTTTTT.

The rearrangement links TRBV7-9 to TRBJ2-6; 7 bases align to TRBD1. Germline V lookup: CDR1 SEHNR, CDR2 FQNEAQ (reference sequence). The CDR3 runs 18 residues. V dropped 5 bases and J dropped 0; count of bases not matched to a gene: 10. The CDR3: CASSQRLRGSSGANVLTF. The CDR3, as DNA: TGTGCCAGCAGCCAGAGGCTCAGGGGGAGCTCTGGGGCCAACGTCCTGACTTTC. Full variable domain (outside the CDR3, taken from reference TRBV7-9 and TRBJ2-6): DTGVSQNPRHKITKRGQNVTFRCDPISEHNRLYWYRQTLGQGPEFLTYFQNEAQLEKSRLLSDRFSAERPKGSFSTLEIQRTEQGDSAMYLCASSQRLRGSSGANVLTFGAGSRLTVL.

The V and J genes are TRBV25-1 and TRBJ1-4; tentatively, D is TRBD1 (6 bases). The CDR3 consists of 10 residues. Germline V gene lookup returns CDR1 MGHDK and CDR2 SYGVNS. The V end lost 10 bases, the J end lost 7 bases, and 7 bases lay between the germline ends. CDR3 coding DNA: TGTGCCACCAGGGGTGAAAAACTGTTTTTT. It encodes CATRGEKLFF.

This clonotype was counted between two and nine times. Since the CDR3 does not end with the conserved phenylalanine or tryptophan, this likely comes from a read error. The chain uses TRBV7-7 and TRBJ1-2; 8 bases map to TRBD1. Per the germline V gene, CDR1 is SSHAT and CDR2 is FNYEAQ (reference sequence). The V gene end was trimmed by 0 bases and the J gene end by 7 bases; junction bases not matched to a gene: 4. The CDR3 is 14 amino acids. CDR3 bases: TGTGCCAGCAGCTTAGCCTCAGGGGGCTGTGGCTACACCCTC. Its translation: CASSLASGGCGYTL.

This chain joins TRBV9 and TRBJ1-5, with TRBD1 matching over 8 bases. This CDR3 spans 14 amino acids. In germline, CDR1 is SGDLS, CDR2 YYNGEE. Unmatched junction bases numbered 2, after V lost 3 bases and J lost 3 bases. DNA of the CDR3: TGTGCCAGCAGCGAGACAGGGGACAATCAGCCCCAGCATTTT. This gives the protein CASSETGDNQPQHF. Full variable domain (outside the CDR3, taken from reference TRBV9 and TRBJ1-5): DSGVTQTPKHLITATGQRVTLRCSPRSGDLSVYWYQQSLDQGLQFLIQYYNGEERAKGNILERFSAQQFPDLHSELNLSSLELGDSALYFCASSETGDNQPQHFGDGTRLSIL.

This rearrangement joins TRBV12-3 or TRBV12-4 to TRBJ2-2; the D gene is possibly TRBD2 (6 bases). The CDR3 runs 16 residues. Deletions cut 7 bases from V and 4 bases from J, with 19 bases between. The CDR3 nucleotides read TGTGCCAGCATACCGAAGGAGGGCCTTCCCACCGGGGAGCTGTTTTTT. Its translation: CASIPKEGLPTGELFF.

CDR3 sequence (DNA): TGTGCCACCAGGGGTTCGGGGCCAGTTGAACCTAATGAAAAACTGTTTTTT. This sequence encodes CATRGSGPVEPNEKLFF. The chain combines TRBV10-3 with TRBJ1-4, with D tentatively TRBD1 (6 bases). CDR3 length: 17 amino acids. V was pared by 10 bases and J by 3 bases, with 24 bases between. Germline CDR1 ENHRY, CDR2 SYGVKD.

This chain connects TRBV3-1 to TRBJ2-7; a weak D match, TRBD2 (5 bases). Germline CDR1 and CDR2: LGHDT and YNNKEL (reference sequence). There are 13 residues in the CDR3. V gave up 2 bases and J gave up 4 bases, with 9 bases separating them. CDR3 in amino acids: CASSQPGLYEQYF. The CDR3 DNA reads TGTGCCAGCAGCCAACCAGGACTGTACGAGCAGTACTTC.

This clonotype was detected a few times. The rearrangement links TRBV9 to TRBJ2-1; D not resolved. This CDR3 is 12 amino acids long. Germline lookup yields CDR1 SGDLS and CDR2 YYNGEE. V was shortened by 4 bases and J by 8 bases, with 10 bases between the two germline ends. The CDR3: CASSSGLDEQFF. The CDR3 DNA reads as TGTGCCAGCAGCTCAGGCTTGGATGAGCAGTTCTTC.

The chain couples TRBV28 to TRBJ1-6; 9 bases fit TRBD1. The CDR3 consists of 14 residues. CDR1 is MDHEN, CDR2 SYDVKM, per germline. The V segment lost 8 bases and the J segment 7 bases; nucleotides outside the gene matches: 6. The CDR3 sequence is CASYRDRANSPLHF. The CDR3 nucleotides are TGTGCCAGCTACCGGGACAGGGCGAATTCACCCCTCCACTTT. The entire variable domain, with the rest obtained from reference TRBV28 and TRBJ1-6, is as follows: DVKVTQSSRYLVKRTGEKVFLECVQDMDHENMFWYRQDPGLGLRLIYFSYDVKMKEKGDIPEGYSVSREKKERFSLILESASTNQTSMYLCASYRDRANSPLHFGNGTRLTVT.

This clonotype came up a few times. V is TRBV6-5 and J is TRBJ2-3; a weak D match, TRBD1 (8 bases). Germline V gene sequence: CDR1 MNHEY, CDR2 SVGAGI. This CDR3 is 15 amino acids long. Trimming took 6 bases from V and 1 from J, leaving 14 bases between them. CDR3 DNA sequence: TGTGCCAGCAGGGGAGGGACAGGACGCACAGATACGCAGTATTTT. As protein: CASRGGTGRTDTQYF.

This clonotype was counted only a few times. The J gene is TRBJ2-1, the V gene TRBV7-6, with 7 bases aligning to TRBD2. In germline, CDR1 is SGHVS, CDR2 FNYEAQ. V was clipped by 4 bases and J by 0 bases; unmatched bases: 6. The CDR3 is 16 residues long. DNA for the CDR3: TGTGCCAGCAGCTCAATCCGGGACTACTCCTACAATGAGCAGTTCTTC. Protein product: CASSSIRDYSYNEQFF. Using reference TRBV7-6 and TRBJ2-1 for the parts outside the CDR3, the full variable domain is GAGVSQSPRYKVTKRGQDVALRCDPISGHVSLYWYRQALGQGPEFLTYFNYEAQQDKSGLPNDRFSAERPEGSISTLTIQRTEQRDSAMYRCASSSIRDYSYNEQFFGPGTRLTVL.